This T cell receptor (beta chain) derives from a study of shared clonotypes between healthy human individuals. The method was immunoSEQ multiplex PCR; TCRdb's version includes in-frame clones alone and lacks a portion of them. The sample shows over 2 million clones, less than 95% of them seen only once. Naive-designated CD8 cells lacked CD45RO, were positively enriched for CCR7, and omitted terminally differentiated effector memory CD45RA+ cells. This clonotype originated in a man between 18 and 35 years old in good health. What was sequenced was naive CD8+ T cells sorted from blood.

In nucleotides, the CDR3 is TGTGCCAGCAGCCTTTTTCAAACCCCCACAGGGACGCATTCACCCCTCCACTTT. This gives the protein CASSLFQTPTGTHSPLHF. The chain carries TRBV5-4 and TRBJ1-6; tentatively, D is TRBD1 (6 bases). The germline V and J ends were trimmed by 4 bases and 8 bases, with 25 bases remaining between them. The CDR3 has 18 amino acids. Germline V gives CDR1 SGHNT, CDR2 YYREEE (reference sequence).